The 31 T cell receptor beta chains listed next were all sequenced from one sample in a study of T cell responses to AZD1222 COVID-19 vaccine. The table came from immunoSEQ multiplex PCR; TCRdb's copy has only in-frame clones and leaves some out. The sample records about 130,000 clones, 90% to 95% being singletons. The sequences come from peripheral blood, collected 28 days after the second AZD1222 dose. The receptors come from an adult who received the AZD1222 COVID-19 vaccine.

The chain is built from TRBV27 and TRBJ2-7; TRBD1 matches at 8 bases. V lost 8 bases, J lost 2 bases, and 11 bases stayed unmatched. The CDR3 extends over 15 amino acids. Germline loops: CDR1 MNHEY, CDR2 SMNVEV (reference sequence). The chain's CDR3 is CASASRGTGTYEQYF. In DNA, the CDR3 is TGTGCCAGCGCATCCCGGGGGACAGGAACCTACGAGCAGTACTTC.

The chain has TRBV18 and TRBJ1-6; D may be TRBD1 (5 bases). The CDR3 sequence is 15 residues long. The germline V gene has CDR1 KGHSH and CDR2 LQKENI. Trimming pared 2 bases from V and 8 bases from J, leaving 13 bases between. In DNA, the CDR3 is TGTGCCAGCTCACCAGACAGTCCCGGGGATTCACCCCTCCACTTT. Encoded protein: CASSPDSPGDSPLHF.

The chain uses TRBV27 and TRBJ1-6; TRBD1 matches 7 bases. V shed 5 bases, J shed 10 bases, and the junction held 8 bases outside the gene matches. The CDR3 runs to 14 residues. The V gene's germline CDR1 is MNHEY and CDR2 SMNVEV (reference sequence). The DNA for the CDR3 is TGTGCCAGCAGTGGCCAGGGGGTGGAATCACCCCTCCACTTT. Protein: CASSGQGVESPLHF.

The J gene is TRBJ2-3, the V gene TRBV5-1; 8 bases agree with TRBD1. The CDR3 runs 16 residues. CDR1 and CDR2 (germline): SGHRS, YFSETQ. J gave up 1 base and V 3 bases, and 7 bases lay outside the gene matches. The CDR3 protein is CASSSGLTGGTDTQYF. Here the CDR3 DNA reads TGCGCCAGCAGCTCCGGCTTGACAGGGGGCACAGATACGCAGTATTTT.

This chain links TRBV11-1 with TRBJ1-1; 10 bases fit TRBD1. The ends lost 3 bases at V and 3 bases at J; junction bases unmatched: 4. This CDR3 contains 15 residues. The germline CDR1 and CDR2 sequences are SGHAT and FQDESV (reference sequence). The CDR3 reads CASSLVGTGDTEAFF. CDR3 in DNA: TGTGCCAGCAGCTTGGTCGGGACAGGGGACACTGAAGCTTTCTTT.

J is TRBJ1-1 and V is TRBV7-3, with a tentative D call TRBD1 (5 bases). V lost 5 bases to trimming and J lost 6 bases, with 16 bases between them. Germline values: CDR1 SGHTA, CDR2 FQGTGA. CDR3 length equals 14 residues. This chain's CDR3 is CASSRGFQGAEAFF. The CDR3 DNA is TGTGCCAGCAGCCGGGGGTTTCAGGGAGCTGAAGCTTTCTTT.

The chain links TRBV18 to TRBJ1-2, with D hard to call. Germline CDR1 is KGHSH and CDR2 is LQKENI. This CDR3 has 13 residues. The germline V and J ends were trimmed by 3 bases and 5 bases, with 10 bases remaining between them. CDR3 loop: CASSPDGEYGYTF. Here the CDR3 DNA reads TGTGCCAGCTCACCCGACGGGGAATATGGCTACACCTTC.

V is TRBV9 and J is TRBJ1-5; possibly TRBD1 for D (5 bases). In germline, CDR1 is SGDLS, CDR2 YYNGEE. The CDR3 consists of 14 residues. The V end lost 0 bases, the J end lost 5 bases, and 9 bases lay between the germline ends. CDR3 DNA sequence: TGTGCCAGCAGCGTAGGGGGCAGGGATCAGCCCCAGCATTTT. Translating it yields CASSVGGRDQPQHF.

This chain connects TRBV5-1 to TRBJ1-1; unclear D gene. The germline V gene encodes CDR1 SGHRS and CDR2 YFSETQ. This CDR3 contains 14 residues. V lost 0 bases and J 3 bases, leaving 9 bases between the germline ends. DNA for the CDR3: TGCGCCAGCAGCTTGGTGAGCCCCGACACTGAAGCTTTCTTT. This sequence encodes CASSLVSPDTEAFF. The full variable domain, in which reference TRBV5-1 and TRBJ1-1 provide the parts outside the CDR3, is KAGVTQTPRYLIKTRGQQVTLSCSPISGHRSVSWYQQTPGQGLQFLFEYFSETQRNKGNFPGRFSGRQFSNSRSEMNVSTLELGDSALYLCASSLVSPDTEAFFGQGTRLTVV.

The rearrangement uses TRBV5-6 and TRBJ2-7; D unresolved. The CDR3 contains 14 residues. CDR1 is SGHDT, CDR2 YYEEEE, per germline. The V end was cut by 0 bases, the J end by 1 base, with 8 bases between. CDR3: CASSLVGTSYEQYF. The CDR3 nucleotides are TGTGCCAGCAGCTTGGTCGGCACTTCCTACGAGCAGTACTTC.

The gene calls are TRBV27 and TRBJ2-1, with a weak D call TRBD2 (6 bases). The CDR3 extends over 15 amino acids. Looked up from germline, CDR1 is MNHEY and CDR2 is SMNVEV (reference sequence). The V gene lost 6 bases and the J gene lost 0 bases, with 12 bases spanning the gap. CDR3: CASSHGGYSYNEQFF. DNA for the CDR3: TGTGCCAGCAGCCACGGGGGTTACTCCTACAATGAGCAGTTCTTC.

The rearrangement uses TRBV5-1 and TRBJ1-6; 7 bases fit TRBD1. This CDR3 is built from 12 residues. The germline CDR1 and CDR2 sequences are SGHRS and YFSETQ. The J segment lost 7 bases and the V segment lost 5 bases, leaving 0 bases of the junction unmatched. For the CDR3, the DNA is TGCGCCAGCAGACAGGGGAATTCACCCCTCCACTTT. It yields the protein CASRQGNSPLHF.

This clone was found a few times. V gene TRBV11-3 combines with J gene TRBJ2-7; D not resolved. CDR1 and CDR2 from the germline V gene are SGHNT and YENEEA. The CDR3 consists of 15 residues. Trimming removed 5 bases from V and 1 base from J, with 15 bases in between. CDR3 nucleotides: TGTGCCAGCAGCCACAAGCGTTCCGTTTCCTACGAGCAGTACTTC. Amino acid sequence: CASSHKRSVSYEQYF.

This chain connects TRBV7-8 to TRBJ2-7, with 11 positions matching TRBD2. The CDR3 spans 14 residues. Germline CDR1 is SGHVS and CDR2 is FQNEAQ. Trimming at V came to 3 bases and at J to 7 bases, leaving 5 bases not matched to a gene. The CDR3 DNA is TGTGCCAGCAGCTTTGTAGCGGGGGGGAGTGAGCAGTACTTC. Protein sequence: CASSFVAGGSEQYF.

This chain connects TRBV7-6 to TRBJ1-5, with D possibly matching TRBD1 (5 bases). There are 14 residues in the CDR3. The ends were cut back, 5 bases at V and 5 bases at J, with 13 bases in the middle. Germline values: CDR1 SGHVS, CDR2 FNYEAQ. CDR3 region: CASSPLTGDQPQHF. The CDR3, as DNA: TGTGCCAGCAGCCCGCTGACGGGGGATCAGCCCCAGCATTTT. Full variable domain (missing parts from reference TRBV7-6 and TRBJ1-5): GAGVSQSPRYKVTKRGQDVALRCDPISGHVSLYWYRQALGQGPEFLTYFNYEAQQDKSGLPNDRFSAERPEGSISTLTIQRTEQRDSAMYRCASSPLTGDQPQHFGDGTRLSIL.

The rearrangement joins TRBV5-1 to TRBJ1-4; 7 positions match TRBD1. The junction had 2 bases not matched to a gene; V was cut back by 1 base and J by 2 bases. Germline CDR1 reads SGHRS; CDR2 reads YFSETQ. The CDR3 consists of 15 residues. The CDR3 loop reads CASSLTGATNEKLFF. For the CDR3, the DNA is TGCGCCAGCAGCTTGACAGGGGCCACTAATGAAAAACTGTTTTTT.

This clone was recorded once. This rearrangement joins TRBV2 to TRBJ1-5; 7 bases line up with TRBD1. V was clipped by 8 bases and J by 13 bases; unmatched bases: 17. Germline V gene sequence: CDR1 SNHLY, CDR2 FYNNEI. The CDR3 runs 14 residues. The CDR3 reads CASRGTVGEGRQHF. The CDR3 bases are TGTGCCAGCCGGGGGACAGTTGGGGAGGGTCGGCAGCATTTT.

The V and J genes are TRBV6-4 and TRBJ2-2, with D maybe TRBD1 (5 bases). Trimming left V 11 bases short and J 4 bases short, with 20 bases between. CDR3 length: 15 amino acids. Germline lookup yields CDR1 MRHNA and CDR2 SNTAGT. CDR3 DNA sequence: TGTGCCTCCCAATCCGCAGGGAAGCCCACCGGGGAGCTGTTTTTT. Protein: CASQSAGKPTGELFF.

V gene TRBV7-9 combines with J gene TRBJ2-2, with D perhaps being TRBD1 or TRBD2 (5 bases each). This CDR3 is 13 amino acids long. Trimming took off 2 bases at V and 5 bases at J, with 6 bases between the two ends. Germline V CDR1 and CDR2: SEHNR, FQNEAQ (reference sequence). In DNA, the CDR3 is TGTGCCAGCAGCTTATGGGGGACCGGGGAGCTGTTTTTT. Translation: CASSLWGTGELFF.

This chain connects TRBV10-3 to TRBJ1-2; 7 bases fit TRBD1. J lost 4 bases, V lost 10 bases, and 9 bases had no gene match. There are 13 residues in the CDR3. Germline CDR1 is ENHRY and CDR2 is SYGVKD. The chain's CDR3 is CATRDSQTYGYTF. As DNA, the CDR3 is TGTGCCACACGGGACAGTCAGACCTATGGCTACACCTTC.

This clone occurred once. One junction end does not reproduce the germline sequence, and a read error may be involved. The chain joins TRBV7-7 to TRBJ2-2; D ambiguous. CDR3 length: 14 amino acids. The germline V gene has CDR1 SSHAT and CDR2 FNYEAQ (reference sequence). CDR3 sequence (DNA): TGTGCTAGCAGCCCCACTTTTACCACCGGGGAGCTGTTTTTT. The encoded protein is CASSPTFTTGELFF.

CDR3 coding DNA: TGCGCCAGCAGCTTGGCCGGACAGGGCTCTGGAAACACCATATATTTT. This translates into CASSLAGQGSGNTIYF. The chain uses TRBV5-1 and TRBJ1-3; TRBD1 aligns across 8 bases. Germline CDR1 is SGHRS and CDR2 is YFSETQ. The V and J ends lost 0 bases and 0 bases, in that order; junction bases with no gene match: 2. CDR3 size: 16 residues.

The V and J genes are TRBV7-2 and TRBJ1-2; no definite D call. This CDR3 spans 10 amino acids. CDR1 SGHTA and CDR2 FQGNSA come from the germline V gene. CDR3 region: CTEDPPPYTF. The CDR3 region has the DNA TGTACTGAAGACCCGCCCCCCTACACCTTC.

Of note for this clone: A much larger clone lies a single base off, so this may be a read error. This chain's CDR3 is CASSWTGGTEAFF. CDR3 sequence (DNA): TGTGCCAGCAGCTGGACAGGGGGGACTGAAGCTTTCTTT. The chain combines TRBV5-5 with TRBJ1-1; 10 bases are a match to TRBD1. Germline values: CDR1 SGHKS, CDR2 YYEKEE (reference sequence). The CDR3 is 13 amino acids. V was pared by 3 bases and J by 5 bases, with 1 base of the junction left unmatched. The full variable domain, completed using reference TRBV5-5 and TRBJ1-1, is DAGVTQSPTHLIKTRGQQVTLRCSPISGHKSVSWYQQVLGQGPQFIFQYYEKEERGRGNFPDRFSARQFPNYSSELNVNALLLGDSALYLCASSWTGGTEAFFGQGTRLTVV.

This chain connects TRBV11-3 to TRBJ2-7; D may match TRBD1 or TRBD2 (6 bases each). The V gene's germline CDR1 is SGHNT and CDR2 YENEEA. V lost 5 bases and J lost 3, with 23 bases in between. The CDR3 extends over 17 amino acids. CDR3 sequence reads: CASSHYPGRDTNYEQYF. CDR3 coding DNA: TGTGCCAGCAGCCACTATCCCGGGCGGGACACCAACTACGAGCAGTACTTC.

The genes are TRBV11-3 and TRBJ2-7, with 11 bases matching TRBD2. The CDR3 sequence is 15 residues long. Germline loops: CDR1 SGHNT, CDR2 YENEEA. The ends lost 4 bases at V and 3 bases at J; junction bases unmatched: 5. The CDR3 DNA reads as TGTGCCAGCAGCTCCGAACTAGCGGGGGTCTACGAGCAGTACTTC. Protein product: CASSSELAGVYEQYF.

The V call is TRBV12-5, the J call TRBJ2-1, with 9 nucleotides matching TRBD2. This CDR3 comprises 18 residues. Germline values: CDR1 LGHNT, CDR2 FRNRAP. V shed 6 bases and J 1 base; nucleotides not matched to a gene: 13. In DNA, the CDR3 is TGTGCTAGTGGCCCCCCTTTGGCCCTAGCGGGGTCCTACAATGAGCAGTTCTTC. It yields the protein CASGPPLALAGSYNEQFF. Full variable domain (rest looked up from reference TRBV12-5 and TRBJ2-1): DARVTQTPRHKVTEMGQEVTMRCQPILGHNTVFWYRQTMMQGLELLAYFRNRAPLDDSGMPKDRFSAEMPDATLATLKIQPSEPRDSAVYFCASGPPLALAGSYNEQFFGPGTRLTVL.

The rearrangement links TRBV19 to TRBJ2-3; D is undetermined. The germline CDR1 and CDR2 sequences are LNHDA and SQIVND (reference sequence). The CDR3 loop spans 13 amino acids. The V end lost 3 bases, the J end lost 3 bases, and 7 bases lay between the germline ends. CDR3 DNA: TGTGCCAGTAGTATCTCGGTTACAGATACGCAGTATTTT. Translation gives CASSISVTDTQYF.

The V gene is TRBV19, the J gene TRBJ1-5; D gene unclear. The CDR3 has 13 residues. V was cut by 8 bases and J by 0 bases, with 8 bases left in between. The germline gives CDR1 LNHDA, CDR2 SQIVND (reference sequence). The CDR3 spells CASRQVSNQPQHF. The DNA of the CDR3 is TGTGCCAGTCGACAAGTTAGCAATCAGCCCCAGCATTTT. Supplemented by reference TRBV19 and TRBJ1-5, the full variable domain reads DGGITQSPKYLFRKEGQNVTLSCEQNLNHDAMYWYRQDPGQGLRLIYYSQIVNDFQKGDIAEGYSVSREKKESFPLTVTSAQKNPTAFYLCASRQVSNQPQHFGDGTRLSIL.

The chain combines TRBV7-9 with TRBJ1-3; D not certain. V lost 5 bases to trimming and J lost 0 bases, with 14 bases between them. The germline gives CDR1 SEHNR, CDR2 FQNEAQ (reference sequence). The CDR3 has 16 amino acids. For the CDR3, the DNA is TGTGCCAGCAGCGGCCGGACGGGGAGCTCTGGAAACACCATATATTTT. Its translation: CASSGRTGSSGNTIYF.

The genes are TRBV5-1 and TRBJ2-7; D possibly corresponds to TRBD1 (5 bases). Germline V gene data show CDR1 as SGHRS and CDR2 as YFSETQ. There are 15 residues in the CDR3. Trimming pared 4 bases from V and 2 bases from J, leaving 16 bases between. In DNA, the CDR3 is TGCGCCAGCAGCCTCAGGGCGGTTTCTACCTACGAGCAGTACTTC. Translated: CASSLRAVSTYEQYF.